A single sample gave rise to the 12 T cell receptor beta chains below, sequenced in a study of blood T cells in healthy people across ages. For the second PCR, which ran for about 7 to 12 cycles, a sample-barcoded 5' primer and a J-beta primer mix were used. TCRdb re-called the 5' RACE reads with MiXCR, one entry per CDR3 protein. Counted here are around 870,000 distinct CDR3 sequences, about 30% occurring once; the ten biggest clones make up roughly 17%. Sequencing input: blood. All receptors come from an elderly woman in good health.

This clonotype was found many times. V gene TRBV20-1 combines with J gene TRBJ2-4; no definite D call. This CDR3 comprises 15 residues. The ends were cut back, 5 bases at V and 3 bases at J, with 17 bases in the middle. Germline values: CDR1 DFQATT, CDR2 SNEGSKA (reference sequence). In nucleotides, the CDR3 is TGCAGTGCTGATTATAATAGAGAGAGCAAAAACATTCAGTACTTC. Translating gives CSADYNRESKNIQYF.

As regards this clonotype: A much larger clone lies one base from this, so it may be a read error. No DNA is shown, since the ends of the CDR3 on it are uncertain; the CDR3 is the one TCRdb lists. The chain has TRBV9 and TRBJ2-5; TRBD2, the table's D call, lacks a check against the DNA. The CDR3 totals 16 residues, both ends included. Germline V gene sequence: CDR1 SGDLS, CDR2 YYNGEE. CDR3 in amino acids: CASSVAPGASSDERYF.

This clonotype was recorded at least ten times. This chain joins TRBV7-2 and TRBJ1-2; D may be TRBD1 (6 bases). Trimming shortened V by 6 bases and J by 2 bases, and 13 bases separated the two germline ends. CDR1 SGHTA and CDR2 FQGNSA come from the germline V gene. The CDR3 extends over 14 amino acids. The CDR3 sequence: CASSRYRANYGYTF. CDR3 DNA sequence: TGTGCCAGCAGTCGATACAGGGCCAACTATGGCTACACCTTC.

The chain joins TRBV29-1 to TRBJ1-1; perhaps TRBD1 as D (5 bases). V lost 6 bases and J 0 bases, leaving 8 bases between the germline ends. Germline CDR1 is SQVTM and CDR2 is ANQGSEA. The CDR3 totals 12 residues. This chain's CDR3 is CSVGDLNTEAFF. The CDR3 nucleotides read TGCAGCGTCGGGGACCTGAACACTGAAGCTTTCTTT.

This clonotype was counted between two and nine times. The CDR3: CSAKNTGLLNTEAFF. The DNA for the CDR3 is TGCAGTGCTAAGAACACAGGGTTACTGAACACTGAAGCTTTCTTT. The J gene is TRBJ1-1, the V gene TRBV20-1; a weak D match, TRBD1 (6 bases). Germline values: CDR1 DFQATT, CDR2 SNEGSKA (reference sequence). Trimming stripped 4 bases from V and 0 bases from J, with 15 bases between. This CDR3 is 15 amino acids long.

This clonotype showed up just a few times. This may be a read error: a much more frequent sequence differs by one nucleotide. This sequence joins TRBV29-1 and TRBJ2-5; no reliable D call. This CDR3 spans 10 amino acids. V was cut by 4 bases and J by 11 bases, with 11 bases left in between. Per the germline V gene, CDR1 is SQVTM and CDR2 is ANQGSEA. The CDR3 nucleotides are TGCAGCGTTGGGTACAATGAGCAGTACTTC. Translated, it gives CSVGYNEQYF.

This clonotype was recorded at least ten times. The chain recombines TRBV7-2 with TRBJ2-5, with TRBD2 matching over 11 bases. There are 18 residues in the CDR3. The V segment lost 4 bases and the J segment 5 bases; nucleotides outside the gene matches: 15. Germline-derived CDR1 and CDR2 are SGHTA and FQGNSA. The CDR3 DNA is TGTGCCAGCAGCTCGAAAGGGGGTAGCGGGGGGGCCAGGGAGACCCAGTACTTC. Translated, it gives CASSSKGGSGGARETQYF.

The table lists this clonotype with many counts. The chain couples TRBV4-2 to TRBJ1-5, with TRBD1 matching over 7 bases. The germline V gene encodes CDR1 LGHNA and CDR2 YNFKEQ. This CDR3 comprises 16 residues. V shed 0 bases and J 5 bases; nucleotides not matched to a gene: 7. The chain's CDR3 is CASSQDRGRSDQPQHF. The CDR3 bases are TGTGCCAGCAGCCAAGACAGGGGGAGATCGGATCAGCCCCAGCATTTT.

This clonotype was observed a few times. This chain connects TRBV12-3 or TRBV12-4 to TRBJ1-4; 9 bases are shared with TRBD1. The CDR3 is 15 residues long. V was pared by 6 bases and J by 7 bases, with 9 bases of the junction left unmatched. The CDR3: CASRPQGALTEKLFF. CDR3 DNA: TGTGCCAGCAGGCCACAGGGGGCTCTTACTGAAAAACTGTTTTTT.

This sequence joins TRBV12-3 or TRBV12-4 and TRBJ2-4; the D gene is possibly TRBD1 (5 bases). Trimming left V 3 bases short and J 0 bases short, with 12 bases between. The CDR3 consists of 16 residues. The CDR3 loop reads CASSFWTLLAKNIQYF. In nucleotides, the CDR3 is TGTGCCAGCAGTTTCTGGACACTTCTAGCCAAAAACATTCAGTACTTC.

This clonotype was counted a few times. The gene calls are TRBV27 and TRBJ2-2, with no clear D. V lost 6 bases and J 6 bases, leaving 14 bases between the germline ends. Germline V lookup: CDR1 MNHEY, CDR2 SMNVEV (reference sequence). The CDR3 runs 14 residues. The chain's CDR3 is CASRGEVRAGELFF. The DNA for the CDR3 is TGTGCCAGCAGGGGCGAGGTCCGGGCCGGGGAGCTGTTTTTT.

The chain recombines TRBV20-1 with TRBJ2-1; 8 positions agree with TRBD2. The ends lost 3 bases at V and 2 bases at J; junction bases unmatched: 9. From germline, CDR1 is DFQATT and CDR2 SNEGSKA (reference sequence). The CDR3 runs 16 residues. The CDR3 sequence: CSASDSGGSPYNEQFF. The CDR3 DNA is TGCAGTGCTAGTGACAGCGGGGGTTCCCCCTACAATGAGCAGTTCTTC.